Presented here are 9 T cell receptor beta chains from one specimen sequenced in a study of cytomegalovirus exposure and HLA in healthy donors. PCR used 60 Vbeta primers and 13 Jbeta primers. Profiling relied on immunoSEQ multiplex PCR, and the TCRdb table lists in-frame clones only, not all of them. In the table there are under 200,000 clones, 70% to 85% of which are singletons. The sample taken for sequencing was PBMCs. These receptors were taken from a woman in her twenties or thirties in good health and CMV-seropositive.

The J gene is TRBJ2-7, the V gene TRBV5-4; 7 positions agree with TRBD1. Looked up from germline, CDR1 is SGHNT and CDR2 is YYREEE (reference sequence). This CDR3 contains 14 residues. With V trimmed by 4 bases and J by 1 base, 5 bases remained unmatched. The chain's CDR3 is CASSVTGQSYEQYF. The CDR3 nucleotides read TGTGCCAGCAGCGTGACAGGGCAATCCTACGAGCAGTACTTC.

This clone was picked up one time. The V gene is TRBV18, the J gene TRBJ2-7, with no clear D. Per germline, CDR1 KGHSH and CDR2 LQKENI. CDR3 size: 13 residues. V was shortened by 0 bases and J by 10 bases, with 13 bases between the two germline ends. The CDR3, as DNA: TGTGCCAGCTCACCACCGGCCCGCGGCGAACAGTACTTC. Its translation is CASSPPARGEQYF.

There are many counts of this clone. CDR3 nucleotides: TGTGCCAGCAGCTTGTCGCTTACAGGATTGAACACCTTC. Translating it yields CASSLSLTGLNTF. This chain uses TRBV5-4 with TRBJ1-2, with a weak D call TRBD1 (5 bases). The germline V and J ends were trimmed by 1 base and 12 bases, with 16 bases remaining between them. CDR3 size: 13 residues. CDR1 and CDR2 from the germline V gene are SGHNT and YYREEE (reference sequence).

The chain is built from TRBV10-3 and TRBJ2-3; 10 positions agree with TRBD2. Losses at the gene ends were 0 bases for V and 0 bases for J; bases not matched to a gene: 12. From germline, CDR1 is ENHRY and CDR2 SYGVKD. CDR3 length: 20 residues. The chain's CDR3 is CAISESTSGALKLSTDTQYF. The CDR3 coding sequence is TGTGCCATCAGTGAGTCTACTAGCGGGGCCCTGAAACTGAGCACAGATACGCAGTATTTT.

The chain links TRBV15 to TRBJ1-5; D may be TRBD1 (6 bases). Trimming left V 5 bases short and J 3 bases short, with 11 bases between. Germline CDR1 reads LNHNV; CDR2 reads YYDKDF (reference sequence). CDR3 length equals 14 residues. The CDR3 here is CATSGNRANQPQHF. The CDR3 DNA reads TGTGCCACCAGCGGAAACAGGGCCAATCAGCCCCAGCATTTT.

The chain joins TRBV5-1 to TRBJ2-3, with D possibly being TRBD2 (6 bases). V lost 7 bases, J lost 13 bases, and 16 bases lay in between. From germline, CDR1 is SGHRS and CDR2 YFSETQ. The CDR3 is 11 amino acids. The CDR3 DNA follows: TGCGCCAGCCAAAGTAGCGGAGGGAAGTATTTT. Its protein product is CASQSSGGKYF. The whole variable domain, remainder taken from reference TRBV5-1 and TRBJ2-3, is KAGVTQTPRYLIKTRGQQVTLSCSPISGHRSVSWYQQTPGQGLQFLFEYFSETQRNKGNFPGRFSGRQFSNSRSEMNVSTLELGDSALYLCASQSSGGKYFGPGTRLTVL.

CDR3: CASSSGLGSPLYEQYF. CDR3 in DNA: TGTGCCAGCAGTTCGGGACTAGGCTCCCCTCTCTACGAGCAGTACTTC. The chain joins TRBV7-8 to TRBJ2-7; 8 bases line up with TRBD2. V was pared by 6 bases and J by 3 bases, with 13 bases of the junction left unmatched. The length of the CDR3 is 16 residues. In germline, CDR1 is SGHVS, CDR2 FQNEAQ.

Written as DNA, the CDR3 is TGCGCCAGCAGTGGATTCAGGGCCAGGGTAGAAGATACGCAGTATTTT. Translating it yields CASSGFRARVEDTQYF. The rearrangement joins TRBV10-1 to TRBJ2-3; weak D call: TRBD1 (5 bases). The CDR3 extends over 16 amino acids. Germline V gene data show CDR1 as WNHNN and CDR2 as SYGVQD (reference sequence). With 4 bases removed from V and 5 bases from J, the gap between germline ends came to 19 bases.

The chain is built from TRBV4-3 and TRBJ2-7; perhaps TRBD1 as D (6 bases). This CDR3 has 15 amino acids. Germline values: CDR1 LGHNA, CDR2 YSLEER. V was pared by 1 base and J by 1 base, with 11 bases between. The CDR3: CASSQVDRSSYEQYF. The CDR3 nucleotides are TGCGCCAGCAGCCAAGTAGACAGGAGTTCCTACGAGCAGTACTTC.